This entry describes one TCR beta chain. Germline V lookup: CDR1 SNHLY, CDR2 FYNNEI. The V gene lost 3 bases and the J gene lost 4 bases, with 11 bases spanning the gap. This CDR3 spans 14 amino acids. This sample is drawn from a study of neoadjuvant anti-PD-1 for oral cavity cancer. On the study more broadly: Patients without progression received a fourth nivolumab dose around day 43, then surgical resection on days 50-56.

Blood libraries mostly used about 500 ng genomic DNA, six replicates each. Some clones are missing from TCRdb's copy, which holds only in-frame ones; the method was immunoSEQ multiplex PCR. The sample includes tens of thousands of clones, about 85% seen only once; the top ten take around 3.7%. The time point here: after neoadjuvant nivolumab, at surgical resection. These newly diagnosed stage II-IVA oral cavity squamous cell carcinoma patients had no prior systemic or radiation treatment. The patients had HPV-negative, locally advanced oral cavity squamous cell carcinoma. The material was PBMCs, obtained after nivolumab (anti-PD-1) treatment. This TCR was sampled from a person aged 40 to 85 with oral cavity squamous cell carcinoma. V gene TRBV2 combines with J gene TRBJ2-3, with D unresolved. The CDR3 DNA is TGTGCCAGCAGTGAGACAACTATCCCAGATACGCAGTATTTT. Its protein product is CASSETTIPDTQYF.